The source of this T cell receptor beta chain is a study of blood T cell repertoires in COVID-19. For the study at large: Samples came from the United States, Italy and Spain, spanning acute and convalescent COVID-19.

Cohort allocation depended upon clinical history that participants reported. Original methodology: Researchers report that nucleated cell counts were estimated from reference gene primer amplification. Repertoires were generated with immunoSEQ multiplex PCR, while TCRdb's copy carries only in-frame clones and drops some. The DNA was the basis for D and trimming; V, J and clone size are from that table. Of some 300,000 clones listed, 70% to 90% are singletons. This CDR3 comprises 13 residues. The V and J ends lost 4 bases and 6 bases respectively, with 11 bases between them. CDR1 SGHRS and CDR2 YFSETQ come from the germline V gene.

Input material: PBMCs or T cells enriched from blood (not recorded which). J is TRBJ2-1 and V is TRBV5-1; D is uncertain. This TCR was sampled from a woman aged 60-70 years in a cohort exposed to, infected with or recovered from COVID-19 (not recorded which). CDR3 DNA: TGCGCCAGCAGCCCCCCCGGTCTCAATGAGCAGTTCTTC. Protein sequence: CASSPPGLNEQFF.